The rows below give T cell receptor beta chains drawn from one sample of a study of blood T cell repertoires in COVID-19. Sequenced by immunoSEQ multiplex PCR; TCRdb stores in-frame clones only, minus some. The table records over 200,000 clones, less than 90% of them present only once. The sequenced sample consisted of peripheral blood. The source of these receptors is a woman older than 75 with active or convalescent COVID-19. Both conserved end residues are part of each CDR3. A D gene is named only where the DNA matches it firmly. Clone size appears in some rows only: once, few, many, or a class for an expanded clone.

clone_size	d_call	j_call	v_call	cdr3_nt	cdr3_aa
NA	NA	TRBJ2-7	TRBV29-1	TGCAGCGTGGTACTTCACGAGGTGGGGGGCGAGCAGTACTTC	CSVVLHEVGGEQYF
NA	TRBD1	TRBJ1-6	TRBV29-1	TGCAGCGTTGCAGGGGGCGATCACAATTCACCCCTCCACTTT	CSVAGGDHNSPLHF
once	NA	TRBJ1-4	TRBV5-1	TGCGCCAGCAGCTTGGGCAGTAATGAAAAACTGTTTTTT	CASSLGSNEKLFF
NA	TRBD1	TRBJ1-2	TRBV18	TGTGCCAGCTCACCACCGTCAACAGGGGATAACTATGGCTACACCTTC	CASSPPSTGDNYGYTF
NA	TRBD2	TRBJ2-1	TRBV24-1	TGTGCCACCAGTGATTTGGGCGGGAAAGCGGGGGACGGTGAGCAGTTCTTC	CATSDLGGKAGDGEQFF
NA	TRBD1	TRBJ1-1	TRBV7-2	TGTGCCAGCAGCTATAGGACAGGGAGCACTGAAGCTTTCTTT	CASSYRTGSTEAFF
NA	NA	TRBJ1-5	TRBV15	TGTGCCACCAGCATAGAGGGGAGCCCCAATCAGCCCCAGCATTTT	CATSIEGSPNQPQHF
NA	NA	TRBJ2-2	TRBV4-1	TGCGCCAGCAGCCACCAACAGGGCTCGAACACCGGGGAGCTGTTTTTT	CASSHQQGSNTGELFF
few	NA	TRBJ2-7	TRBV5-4	TGTGCCAGCAGCGAAGACAGATACTACGAGCAGTACTTC	CASSEDRYYEQYF
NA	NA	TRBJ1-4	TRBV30	TGTGCCTGGGCCCAACCCCTGACAGCGGGAAATGAAAAACTGTTTTTT	CAWAQPLTAGNEKLFF
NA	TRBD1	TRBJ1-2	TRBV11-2	TGTGCCAGCAGCTTAGAGGGGACAGGCAACTATGGCTACACCTTC	CASSLEGTGNYGYTF
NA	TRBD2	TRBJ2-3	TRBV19	TGTGCCAGTAGCCAGCGGGAGGGCACAGATACGCAGTATTTT	CASSQREGTDTQYF
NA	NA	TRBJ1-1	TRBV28	TGTGCCATTCTGCGGGGGACTGAAGCTTTCTTT	CAILRGTEAFF
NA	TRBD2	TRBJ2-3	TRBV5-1	TGCGCCAGCAGCTTGTTTTTCGAGTCTAGCGGAGGAGATACGCAGTATTTT	CASSLFFESSGGDTQYF
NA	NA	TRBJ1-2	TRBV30	TGTGCCTGGAGTGTTGTCAGGGGACATAGCTATGGCTACACCTTC	CAWSVVRGHSYGYTF
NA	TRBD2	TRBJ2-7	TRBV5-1	TGCGCCAGCAGCCAAGGACTAGCGGGGGACCTCGGGCAGTACTTC	CASSQGLAGDLGQYF
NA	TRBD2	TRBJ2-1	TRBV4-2	TGTGCCAGCAGCCAAGATCGGGGTAGCGGGGGCCAAAGGGGGCAGTTCTTC	CASSQDRGSGGQRGQFF
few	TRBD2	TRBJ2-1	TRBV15	TGTGCCACCAGCAGAGAGACTAGCGGGGGCCGGGAGCAGTTCTTC	CATSRETSGGREQFF
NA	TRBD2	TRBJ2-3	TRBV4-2	TGTGCCAGCAGCCAAGAGCCTAGCGGTCTCTTTGATACGCAGTATTTT	CASSQEPSGLFDTQYF
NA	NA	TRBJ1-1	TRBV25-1	TGTGCCAGCAGTGAACACGGAGGATACACTGAAGCTTTCTTT	CASSEHGGYTEAFF
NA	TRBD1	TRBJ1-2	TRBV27	TGTGCCAGCAGTTTAGGGGGACAGGGGTATGGCTACACCTTC	CASSLGGQGYGYTF
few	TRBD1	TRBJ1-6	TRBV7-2	TGTGCCAGCAGCTTATTTACAGGGGGCAAAAGTTCACCCCTCCACTTT	CASSLFTGGKSSPLHF
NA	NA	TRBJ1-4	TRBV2	TGTGCCAGCAGACTCGACAGATATAATGAAAAACTGTTTTTT	CASRLDRYNEKLFF
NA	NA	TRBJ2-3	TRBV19	TGTGCCAGTAGTATTGGGGGGGCAATGGATACGCAGTATTTT	CASSIGGAMDTQYF
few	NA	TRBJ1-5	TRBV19	TGTGCCAGTAGTATTCAGGGTCCCCAGCCCCAGCATTTT	CASSIQGPQPQHF
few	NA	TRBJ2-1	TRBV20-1	TGCAGTGCTCCGGGGTACAATGAGCAGTTCTTC	CSAPGYNEQFF
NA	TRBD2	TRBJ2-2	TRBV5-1	TGCGCCAGCAGCTCGATGGAGGGACTAGGCCCCACCGGGGAGCTGTTTTTT	CASSSMEGLGPTGELFF
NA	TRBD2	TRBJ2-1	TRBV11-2	TGTGCCAGCAGCTTAGGGCTAGCGGGAGGTCGGGAGCAGTTCTTC	CASSLGLAGGREQFF
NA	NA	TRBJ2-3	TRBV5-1	TGCGCCAGCAGCTTGGGGACTACGCCTACAGATACGCAGTATTTT	CASSLGTTPTDTQYF
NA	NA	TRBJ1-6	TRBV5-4	TGTGCCAGCAGCCCCGGACAGAGTAATTCACCCCTCCACTTT	CASSPGQSNSPLHF
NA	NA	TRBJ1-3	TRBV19	TGTGCCAGTAGTATAGGGCGGGTTTTCTCTGGAAACACCATATATTTT	CASSIGRVFSGNTIYF
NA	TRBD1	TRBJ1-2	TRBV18	TGTGCCAGCACACGGACAGGTGACTATGGCTACACCTTC	CASTRTGDYGYTF
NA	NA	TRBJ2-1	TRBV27	TGTGCCAGCAGTCCAACCGGGACACGTGAGCAGTTCTTC	CASSPTGTREQFF
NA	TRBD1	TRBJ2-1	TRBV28	TGTGCCAGCAGTCTAGCCCTGGGACAGGGGAGGAATGAGCAGTTCTTC	CASSLALGQGRNEQFF
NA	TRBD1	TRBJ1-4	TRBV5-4	TGTGCCAGCAGCGTGAATCCATCGGGACAGGGGTGGGAAAAACTGTTTTTT	CASSVNPSGQGWEKLFF
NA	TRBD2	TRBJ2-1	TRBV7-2	TGTGCCAGCAGCTCCCGCCTAGCGGGAGCGCTGTCCAATGAGCAGTTCTTC	CASSSRLAGALSNEQFF
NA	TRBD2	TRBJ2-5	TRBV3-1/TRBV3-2	TGTGCCAGTCTTCGACTAGCGGGGGGCGATGAGACCCAGTACTTC	CASLRLAGGDETQYF
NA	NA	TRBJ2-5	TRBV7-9	TGTGCCAGCAACAGAGGTCCAGGAGGGGAGACCCAGTACTTC	CASNRGPGGETQYF
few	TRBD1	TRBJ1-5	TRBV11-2	TGTGCCAGCAGCTTACGACAGGGGCTCAATCAGCCCCAGCATTTT	CASSLRQGLNQPQHF
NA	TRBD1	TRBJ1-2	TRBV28	TGTGCCAGCAGTTCGACAGGGATGACGAATGGCTACACCTTC	CASSSTGMTNGYTF
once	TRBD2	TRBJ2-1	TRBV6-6	TGTGCCAGCAGTGATCAGTCCGGGGGGTACAATGAGCAGTTCTTC	CASSDQSGGYNEQFF
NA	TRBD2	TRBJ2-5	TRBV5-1	TGCGCCAGCAGTTCACTAGCGGGGGCCGGGGAGACCCAGTACTTC	CASSSLAGAGETQYF
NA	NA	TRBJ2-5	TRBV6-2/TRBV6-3	TGTGCCAGCAGTTATTTCTCCGAGACCCAGTACTTC	CASSYFSETQYF
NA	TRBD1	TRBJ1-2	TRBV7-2	TGTGCCAGCAGCTTAGGTGCCCAACAGGGGGCGGGTGGCTACACCTTC	CASSLGAQQGAGGYTF
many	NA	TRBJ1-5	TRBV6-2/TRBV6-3	TGTGCCAGCAGTGCGGGTGGAGCTTATCAGCCCCAGCATTTT	CASSAGGAYQPQHF
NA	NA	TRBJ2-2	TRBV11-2	TGTGCCAGCAGCTTTTCTCCGGGAGCTGATACCGGGGAGCTGTTTTTT	CASSFSPGADTGELFF
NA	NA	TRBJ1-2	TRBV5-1	TGCGCCAGCAGCTCCCAGGGTAACTATGGCTACACCTTC	CASSSQGNYGYTF
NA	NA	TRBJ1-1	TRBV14	TGTGCCAGCAGCCAAGATCGGTGGGCAGGGGATCGATACACTGAAGCTTTCTTT	CASSQDRWAGDRYTEAFF
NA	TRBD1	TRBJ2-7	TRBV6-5	TGTGCCAGCAGAAATCCGGGACAGGGCTCCTACGAGCAGTACTTC	CASRNPGQGSYEQYF
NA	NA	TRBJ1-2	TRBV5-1	TGCGCCAGCAGCTTGGCGACAGATGGCTACACCTTC	CASSLATDGYTF
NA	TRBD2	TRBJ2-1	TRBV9	TGTGCCAGCAGCGTAAGGGGATCTAGCGGGAGGGCGGAGGTTGAGCAGTTCTTC	CASSVRGSSGRAEVEQFF
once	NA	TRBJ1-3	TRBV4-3	TGCGCCAGCAGCCAAGAATGGAGTGGAAACACCATATATTTT	CASSQEWSGNTIYF
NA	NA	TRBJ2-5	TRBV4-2	TGTGCCAGCAGCCAGTCTCCTGAGCAGGGAGGAGAGACCCAGTACTTC	CASSQSPEQGGETQYF
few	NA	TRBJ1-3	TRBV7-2	TGTGCCAGCAGCTTACCCGTGGGCTCCTCTGGAAACACCATATATTTT	CASSLPVGSSGNTIYF
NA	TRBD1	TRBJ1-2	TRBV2	TGTGCCAGCAGTCTCGACAGGGCGTTGAGCTATGGCTACACCTTC	CASSLDRALSYGYTF
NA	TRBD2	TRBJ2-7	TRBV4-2	TGTGCCAGCAGCCAAGAGGTAGCGGGAGCACCCTACGAGCAGTACTTC	CASSQEVAGAPYEQYF
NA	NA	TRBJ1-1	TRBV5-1	TGCGCCAGCAGCCCCAGACCGAATCTAGACACTGAAGCTTTCTTT	CASSPRPNLDTEAFF
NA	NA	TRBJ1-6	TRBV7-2	TGTGCCAGCAGCTTGCTCAGGGGTGGGAATTCACCCCTCCACTTT	CASSLLRGGNSPLHF
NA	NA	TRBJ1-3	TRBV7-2	TGTGCCAGCAGCTGGACTTCCCGCTCTGGAAACACCATATATTTT	CASSWTSRSGNTIYF
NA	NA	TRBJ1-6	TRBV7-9	TGTGCCAGCAGCTCTGGAGGGATATCACCCCTCCACTTT	CASSSGGISPLHF